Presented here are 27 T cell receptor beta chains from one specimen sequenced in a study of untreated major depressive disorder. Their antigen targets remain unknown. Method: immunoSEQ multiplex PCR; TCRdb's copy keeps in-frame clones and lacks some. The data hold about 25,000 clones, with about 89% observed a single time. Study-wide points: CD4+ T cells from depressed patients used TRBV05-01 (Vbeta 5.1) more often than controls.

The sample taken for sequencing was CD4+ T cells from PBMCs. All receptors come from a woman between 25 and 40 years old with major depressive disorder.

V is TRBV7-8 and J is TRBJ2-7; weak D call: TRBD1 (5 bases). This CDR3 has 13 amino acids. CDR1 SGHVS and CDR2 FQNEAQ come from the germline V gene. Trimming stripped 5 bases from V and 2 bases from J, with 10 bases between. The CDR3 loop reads CASSPSRAYEQYF. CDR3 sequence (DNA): TGTGCCAGCAGCCCATCCAGGGCCTACGAGCAGTACTTC.

The CDR3 spells CASSHGLSYGYTF. In nucleotides, the CDR3 is TGCGCCAGCAGCCACGGACTAAGCTATGGCTACACCTTC. This chain joins TRBV4-3 and TRBJ1-2; no definite D call. The CDR3 has 13 residues. Trimming removed 3 bases from V and 4 bases from J, with 9 bases in between. Germline CDR1 reads LGHNA; CDR2 reads YSLEER.

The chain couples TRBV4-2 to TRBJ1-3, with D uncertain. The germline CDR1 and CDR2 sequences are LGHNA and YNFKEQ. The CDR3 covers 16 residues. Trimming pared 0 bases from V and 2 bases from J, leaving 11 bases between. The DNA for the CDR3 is TGTGCCAGCAGCCAAGATTCGAGGGCCCCTGGAAACACCATATATTTT. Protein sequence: CASSQDSRAPGNTIYF.

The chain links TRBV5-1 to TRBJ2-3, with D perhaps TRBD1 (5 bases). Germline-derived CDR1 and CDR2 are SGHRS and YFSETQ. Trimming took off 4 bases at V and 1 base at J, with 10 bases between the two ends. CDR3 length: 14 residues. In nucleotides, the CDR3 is TGCGCCAGCAGCGGTGGACAACGCACAGATACGCAGTATTTT. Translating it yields CASSGGQRTDTQYF.

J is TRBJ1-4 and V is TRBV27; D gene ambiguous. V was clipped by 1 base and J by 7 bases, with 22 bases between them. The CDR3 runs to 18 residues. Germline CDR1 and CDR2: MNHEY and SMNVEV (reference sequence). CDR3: CASSLLSGWPEGGEKLFF. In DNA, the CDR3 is TGTGCCAGCAGTTTATTATCCGGTTGGCCTGAGGGCGGTGAAAAACTGTTTTTT.

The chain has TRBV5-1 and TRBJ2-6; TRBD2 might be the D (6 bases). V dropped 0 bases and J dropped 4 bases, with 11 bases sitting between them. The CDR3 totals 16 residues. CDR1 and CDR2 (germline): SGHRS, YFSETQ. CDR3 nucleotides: TGCGCCAGCAGCTTGGGTGGAGGGGCCGGGGCCAACGTCCTGACTTTC. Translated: CASSLGGGAGANVLTF.

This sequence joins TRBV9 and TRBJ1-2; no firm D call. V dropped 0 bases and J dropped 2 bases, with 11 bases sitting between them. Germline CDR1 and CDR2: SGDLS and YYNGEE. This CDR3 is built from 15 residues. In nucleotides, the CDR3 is TGTGCCAGCAGCGTAGACCTCGCAGCAAACTATGGCTACACCTTC. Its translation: CASSVDLAANYGYTF.

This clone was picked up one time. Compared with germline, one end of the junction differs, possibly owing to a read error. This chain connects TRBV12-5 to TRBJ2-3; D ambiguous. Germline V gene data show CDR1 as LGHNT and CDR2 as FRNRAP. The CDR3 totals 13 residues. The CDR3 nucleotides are TGTGCTAGTGGTCTCGCCGGCACCGATACGCAGTATTTT. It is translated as CASGLAGTDTQYF.

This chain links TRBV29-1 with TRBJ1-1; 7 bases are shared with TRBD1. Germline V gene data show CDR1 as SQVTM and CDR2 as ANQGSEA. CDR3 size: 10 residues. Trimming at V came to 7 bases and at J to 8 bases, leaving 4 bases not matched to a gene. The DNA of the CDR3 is TGCAGCGCCCGGGACAGCGAAGCTTTCTTT. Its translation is CSARDSEAFF.

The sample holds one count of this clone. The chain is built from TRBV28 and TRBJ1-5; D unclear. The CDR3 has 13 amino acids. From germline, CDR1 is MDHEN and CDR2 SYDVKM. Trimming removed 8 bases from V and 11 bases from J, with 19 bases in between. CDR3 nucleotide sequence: TGTGCCAGCTCCTATAAAGCGGGGTGGGCCCAGCATTTT. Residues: CASSYKAGWAQHF.

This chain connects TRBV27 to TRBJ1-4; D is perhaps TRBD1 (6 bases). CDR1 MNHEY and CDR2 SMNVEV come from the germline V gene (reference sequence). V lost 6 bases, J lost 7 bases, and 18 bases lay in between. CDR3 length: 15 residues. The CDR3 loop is CASSRFGGAFEKLFF. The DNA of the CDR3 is TGTGCCAGCAGCCGCTTTGGGGGGGCATTTGAAAAACTGTTTTTT.

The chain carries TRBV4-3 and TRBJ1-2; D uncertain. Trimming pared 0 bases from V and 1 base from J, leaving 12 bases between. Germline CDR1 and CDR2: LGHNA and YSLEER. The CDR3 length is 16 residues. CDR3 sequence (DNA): TGCGCCAGCAGCCAAGATCGGAAAGGAGTTAACTATGGCTACACCTTC. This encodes CASSQDRKGVNYGYTF.

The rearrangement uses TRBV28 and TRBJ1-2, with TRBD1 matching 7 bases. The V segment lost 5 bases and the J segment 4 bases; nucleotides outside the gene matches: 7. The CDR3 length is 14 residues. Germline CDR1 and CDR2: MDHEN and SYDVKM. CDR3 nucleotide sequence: TGTGCCAGCAGTATACAGGGGCCGTTCTATGGCTACACCTTC. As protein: CASSIQGPFYGYTF.

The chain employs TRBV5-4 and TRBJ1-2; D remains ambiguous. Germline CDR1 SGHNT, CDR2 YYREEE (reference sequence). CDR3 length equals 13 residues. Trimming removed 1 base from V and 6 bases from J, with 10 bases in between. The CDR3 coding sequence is TGTGCCAGCAGCTTGACCACAATGGATGGCTACACCTTC. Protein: CASSLTTMDGYTF. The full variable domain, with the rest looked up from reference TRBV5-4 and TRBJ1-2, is ETGVTQSPTHLIKTRGQQVTLRCSSQSGHNTVSWYQQALGQGPQFIFQYYREEENGRGNFPPRFSGLQFPNYSSELNVNALELDDSALYLCASSLTTMDGYTFGSGTRLTVV.

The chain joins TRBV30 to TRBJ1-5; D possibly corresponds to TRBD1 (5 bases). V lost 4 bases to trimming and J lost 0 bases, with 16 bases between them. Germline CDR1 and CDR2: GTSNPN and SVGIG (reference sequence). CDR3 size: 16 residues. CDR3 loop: CAWTLHGADSNQPQHF. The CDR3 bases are TGTGCCTGGACCCTGCACGGGGCCGATAGCAATCAGCCCCAGCATTTT.

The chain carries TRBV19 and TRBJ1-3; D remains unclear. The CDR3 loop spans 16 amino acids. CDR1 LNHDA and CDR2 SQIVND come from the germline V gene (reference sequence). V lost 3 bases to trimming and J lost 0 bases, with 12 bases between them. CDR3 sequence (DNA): TGTGCCAGTAGTATGGCTACACCTTACTCTGGAAACACCATATATTTT. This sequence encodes CASSMATPYSGNTIYF.

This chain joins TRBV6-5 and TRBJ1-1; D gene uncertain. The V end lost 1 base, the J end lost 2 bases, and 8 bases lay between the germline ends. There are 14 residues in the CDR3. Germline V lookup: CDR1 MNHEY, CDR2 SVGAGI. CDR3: CASSYLGRNTEAFF. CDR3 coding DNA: TGTGCCAGCAGTTACTTGGGCCGCAACACTGAAGCTTTCTTT.

In nucleotides, the CDR3 is TGCAGCGTTGAATCAGGGATTCAGCTCTACACCTTC. This encodes CSVESGIQLYTF. The rearrangement joins TRBV29-1 to TRBJ1-2, with D possibly being TRBD1 (5 bases). The CDR3 loop spans 12 amino acids. Germline V gene data show CDR1 as SQVTM and CDR2 as ANQGSEA. V was cut by 2 bases and J by 10 bases, with 14 bases left in between.

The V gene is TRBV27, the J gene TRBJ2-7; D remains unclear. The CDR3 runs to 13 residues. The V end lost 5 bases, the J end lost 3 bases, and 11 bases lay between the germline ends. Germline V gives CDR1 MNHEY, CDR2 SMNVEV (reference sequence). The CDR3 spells CASSRHDVYEQYF. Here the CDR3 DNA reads TGTGCCAGCAGTCGACATGACGTCTACGAGCAGTACTTC.

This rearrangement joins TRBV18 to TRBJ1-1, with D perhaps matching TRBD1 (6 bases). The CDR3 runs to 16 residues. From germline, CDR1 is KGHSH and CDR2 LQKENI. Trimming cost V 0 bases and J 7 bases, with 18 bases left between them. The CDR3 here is CASSPPRPQGSSEAFF. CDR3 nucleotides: TGTGCCAGCTCACCACCTCGGCCCCAGGGGTCCAGTGAAGCTTTCTTT.

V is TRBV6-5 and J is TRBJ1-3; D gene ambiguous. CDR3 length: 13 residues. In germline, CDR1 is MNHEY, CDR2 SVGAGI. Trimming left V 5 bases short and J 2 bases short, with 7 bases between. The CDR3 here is CASSPTTGNTIYF. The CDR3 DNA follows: TGTGCCAGCAGTCCGACGACTGGAAACACCATATATTTT.

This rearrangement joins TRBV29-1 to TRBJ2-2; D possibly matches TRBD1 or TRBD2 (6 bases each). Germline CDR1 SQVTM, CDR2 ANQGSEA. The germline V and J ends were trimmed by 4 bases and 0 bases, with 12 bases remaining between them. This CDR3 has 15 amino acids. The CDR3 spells CSVGGANSNTGELFF. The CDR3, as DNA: TGCAGCGTTGGGGGGGCAAACTCGAACACCGGGGAGCTGTTTTTT.

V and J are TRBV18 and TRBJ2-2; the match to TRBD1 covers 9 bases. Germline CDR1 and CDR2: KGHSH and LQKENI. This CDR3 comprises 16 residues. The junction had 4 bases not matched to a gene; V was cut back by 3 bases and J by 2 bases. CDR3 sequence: CASSPTGGRNTGELFF. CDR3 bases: TGTGCCAGCTCACCTACAGGGGGCCGCAACACCGGGGAGCTGTTTTTT.

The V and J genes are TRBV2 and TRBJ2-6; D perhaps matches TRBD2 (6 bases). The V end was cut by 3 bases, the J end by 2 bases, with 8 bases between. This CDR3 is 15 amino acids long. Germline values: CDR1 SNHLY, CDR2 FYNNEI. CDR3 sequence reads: CASSERGAGANVLTF. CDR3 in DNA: TGTGCCAGCAGTGAGCGGGGTGCTGGGGCCAACGTCCTGACTTTC. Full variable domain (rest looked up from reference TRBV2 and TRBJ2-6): EPEVTQTPSHQVTQMGQEVILRCVPISNHLYFYWYRQILGQKVEFLVSFYNNEISEKSEIFDDQFSVERPDGSNFTLKIRSTKLEDSAMYFCASSERGAGANVLTFGAGSRLTVL.

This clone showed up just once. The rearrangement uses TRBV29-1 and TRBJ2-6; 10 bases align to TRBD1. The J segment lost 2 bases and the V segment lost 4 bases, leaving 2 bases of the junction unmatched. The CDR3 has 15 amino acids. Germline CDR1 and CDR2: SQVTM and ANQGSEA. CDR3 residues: CSVGDRGTGANVLTF. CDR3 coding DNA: TGCAGCGTTGGGGACAGGGGAACTGGGGCCAACGTCCTGACTTTC.

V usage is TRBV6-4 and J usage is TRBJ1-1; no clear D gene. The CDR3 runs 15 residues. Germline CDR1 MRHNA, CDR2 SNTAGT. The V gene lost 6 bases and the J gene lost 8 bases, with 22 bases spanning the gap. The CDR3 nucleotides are TGTGCCAGCAGGGTTGAGGAGACACCACTCGACGAAGCTTTCTTT. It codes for CASRVEETPLDEAFF.

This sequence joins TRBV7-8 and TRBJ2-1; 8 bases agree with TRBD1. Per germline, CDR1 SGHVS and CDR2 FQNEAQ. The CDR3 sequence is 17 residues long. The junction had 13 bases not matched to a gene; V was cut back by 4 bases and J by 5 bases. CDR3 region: CASSSDRAALGHNEQFF. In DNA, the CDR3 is TGTGCCAGCAGCTCGGACAGGGCCGCCCTTGGACACAATGAGCAGTTCTTC.